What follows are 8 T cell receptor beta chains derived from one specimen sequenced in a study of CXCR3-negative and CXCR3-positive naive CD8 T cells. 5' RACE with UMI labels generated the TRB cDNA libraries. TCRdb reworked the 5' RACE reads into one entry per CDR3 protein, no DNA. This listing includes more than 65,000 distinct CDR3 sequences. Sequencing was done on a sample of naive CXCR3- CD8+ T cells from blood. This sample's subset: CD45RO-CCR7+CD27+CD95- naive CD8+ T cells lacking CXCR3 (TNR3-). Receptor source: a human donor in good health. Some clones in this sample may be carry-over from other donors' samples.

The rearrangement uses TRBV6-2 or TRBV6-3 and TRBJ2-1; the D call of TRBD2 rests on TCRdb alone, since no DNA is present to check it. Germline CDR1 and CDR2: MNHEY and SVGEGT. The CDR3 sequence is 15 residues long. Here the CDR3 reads CASSYGGGAYNEQFF.

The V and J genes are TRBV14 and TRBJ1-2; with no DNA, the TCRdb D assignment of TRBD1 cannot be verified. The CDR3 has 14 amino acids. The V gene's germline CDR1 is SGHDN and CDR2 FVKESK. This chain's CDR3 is CASSPTGGGYGYTF.

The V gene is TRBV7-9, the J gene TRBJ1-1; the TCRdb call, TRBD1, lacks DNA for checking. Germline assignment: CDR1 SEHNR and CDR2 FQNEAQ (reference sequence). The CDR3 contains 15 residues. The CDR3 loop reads CASSPPTGGNAEAFF. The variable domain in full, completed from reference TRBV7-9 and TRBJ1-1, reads DTGVSQNPRHKITKRGQNVTFRCDPISEHNRLYWYRQTLGQGPEFLTYFQNEAQLEKSRLLSDRFSAERPKGSFSTLEIQRTEQGDSAMYLCASSPPTGGNAEAFFGQGTRLTVV.

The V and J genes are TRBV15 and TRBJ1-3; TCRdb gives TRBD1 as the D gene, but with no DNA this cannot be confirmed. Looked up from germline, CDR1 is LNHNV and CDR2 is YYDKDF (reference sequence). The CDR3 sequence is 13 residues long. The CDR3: CATSQGTGNTIYF.

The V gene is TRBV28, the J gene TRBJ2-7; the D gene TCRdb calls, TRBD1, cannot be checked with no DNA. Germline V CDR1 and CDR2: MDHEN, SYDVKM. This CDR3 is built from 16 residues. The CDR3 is CASSLGAVDRTYEQYF.

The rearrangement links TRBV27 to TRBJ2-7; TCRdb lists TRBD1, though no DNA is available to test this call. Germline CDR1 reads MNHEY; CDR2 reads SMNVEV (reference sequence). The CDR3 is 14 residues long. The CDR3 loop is CASSLQGVWNEQYF.

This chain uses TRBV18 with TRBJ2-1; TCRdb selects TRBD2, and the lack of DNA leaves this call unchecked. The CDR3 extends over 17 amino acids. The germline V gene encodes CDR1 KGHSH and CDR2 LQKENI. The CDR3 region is CASSPTRGRGLNNEQFF.

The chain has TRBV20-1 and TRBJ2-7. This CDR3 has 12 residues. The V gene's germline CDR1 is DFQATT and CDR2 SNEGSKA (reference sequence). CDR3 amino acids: CSVGTVSYEQYF.